This T cell receptor (beta chain) was identified during a study of blood T cell repertoires in COVID-19. Turning to the study itself: Samples of COVID-19 (acute and convalescent) were obtained from the United States, Italy and Spain. Sample material is recorded as cDNA or gDNA derived from T cells, B-cell-depleted T cells, or PBMCs.

Per the authors' pipeline: Quantification of nucleated cells was approximated via reference gene primer amplification. Generated by immunoSEQ multiplex PCR, the TCRdb table keeps only in-frame clones and is missing some. The V and J calls and clone size were taken over from that table, and D and trimming were inferred from the DNA. The table has about 100,000 clones, approximately 91% seen once. The germline CDR1 and CDR2 sequences are SGDLS and YYNGEE. V shed 4 bases and J 2 bases; nucleotides not matched to a gene: 8. The CDR3 has 16 amino acids. The V gene is TRBV9, the J gene TRBJ1-4; 7 positions match TRBD1. This TCR was sampled from a human donor with active COVID-19. The donor label of this sample is uncertain. The sample consisted of peripheral blood. In nucleotides, the CDR3 is TGTGCCAGCAGCCCAAGACAGGGCCTTACTAATGAAAAACTGTTTTTT. It translates to CASSPRQGLTNEKLFF.